The next 17 T cell receptor beta chains were all read from a single sample in a study of blood T cell repertoires in COVID-19. TCRdb's table, derived via immunoSEQ multiplex PCR, lists solely in-frame clones and lacks some. The data show fewer than 300,000 clones, approximately 83% seen once. Sequencing was done on a sample of peripheral blood. These receptors were obtained from a person aged 70 to 85 with COVID-19, enrolled during active disease.

The chain has TRBV11-2 and TRBJ2-1, with D possibly matching TRBD2 (6 bases). Germline values: CDR1 SGHAT, CDR2 FQNNGV. This CDR3 contains 16 residues. V lost 0 bases and J lost 6, with 15 bases in between. CDR3 region: CASSLEIAWGVNEQFF. CDR3 bases: TGTGCCAGCAGCTTAGAAATTGCTTGGGGGGTCAATGAGCAGTTCTTC.

The gene calls are TRBV29-1 and TRBJ1-1; a weak D match, TRBD1 (6 bases). Germline V gene sequence: CDR1 SQVTM, CDR2 ANQGSEA. CDR3 length: 14 residues. Between the trimmed V and J ends, which lost 3 bases and 6 bases, there was a span of 17 bases. CDR3 in DNA: TGCAGCGTTGAGAGACCCGGGACACATCCTGAAGCTTTCTTT. As protein: CSVERPGTHPEAFF.

This clone was seen more than once but under ten times. The chain has TRBV7-9 and TRBJ2-1, with 12 bases lining up with TRBD2. The CDR3 has 15 amino acids. Germline CDR1 reads SEHNR; CDR2 reads FQNEAQ (reference sequence). V shed 5 bases and J 8 bases; nucleotides not matched to a gene: 7. The CDR3 reads CASSPSGGALYEQFF. Here the CDR3 DNA reads TGTGCCAGCAGCCCTAGCGGGGGGGCTTTGTATGAGCAGTTCTTC. The entire variable domain, with the rest obtained from reference TRBV7-9 and TRBJ2-1, is as follows: DTGVSQNPRHKITKRGQNVTFRCDPISEHNRLYWYRQTLGQGPEFLTYFQNEAQLEKSRLLSDRFSAERPKGSFSTLEIQRTEQGDSAMYLCASSPSGGALYEQFFGPGTRLTVL.

The gene calls are TRBV19 and TRBJ2-4, with a tentative D call TRBD1 (6 bases). Germline V lookup: CDR1 LNHDA, CDR2 SQIVND (reference sequence). CDR3 length: 15 residues. The V end lost 4 bases, the J end lost 3 bases, and 13 bases lay between the germline ends. The CDR3 coding sequence is TGTGCCAGTAGTAGTGCACAGGGTGGCAAAAACATTCAGTACTTC. This codes for CASSSAQGGKNIQYF.

V gene TRBV19 combines with J gene TRBJ1-4; no clear D. Trimming cost V 4 bases and J 0 bases, with 9 bases left between them. Germline V lookup: CDR1 LNHDA, CDR2 SQIVND (reference sequence). The CDR3 totals 15 residues. CDR3 region: CASSSQAATNEKLFF. Here the CDR3 DNA reads TGTGCCAGTAGTAGCCAGGCAGCAACTAATGAAAAACTGTTTTTT.

V is TRBV5-6 and J is TRBJ1-3, with D maybe TRBD1 (6 bases). V lost 4 bases and J 5 bases, leaving 10 bases between the germline ends. The length of the CDR3 is 13 residues. Per the germline V gene, CDR1 is SGHDT and CDR2 is YYEEEE. The chain's CDR3 is CASSTGHRNTIYF. The CDR3 DNA reads TGTGCCAGCAGCACGGGACACCGAAACACCATATATTTT.

This clone was found once. The J gene is TRBJ1-2, the V gene TRBV6-6; D might be TRBD1 (6 bases). CDR1 is MNHNY and CDR2 is SVGAGI in the germline V gene (reference sequence). V was clipped by 6 bases and J by 3 bases, with 14 bases between them. The CDR3 contains 14 residues. The CDR3 DNA follows: TGTGCCAGCAGACAGGGCCCCCCGTACTATGGCTACACCTTC. Amino acids: CASRQGPPYYGYTF.

The V call is TRBV27, the J call TRBJ2-5; TRBD2 aligns across 8 bases. V lost 2 bases and J lost 2; bases outside the gene matches: 1. Germline CDR1 and CDR2: MNHEY and SMNVEV (reference sequence). There are 14 residues in the CDR3. CDR3 sequence: CASSLRLAQETQYF. The CDR3 nucleotides read TGTGCCAGCAGTTTACGACTAGCGCAAGAGACCCAGTACTTC.

The V and J genes are TRBV5-1 and TRBJ2-3, with TRBD1 identical over 9 bases. Trimming cost V 0 bases and J 5 bases; bases outside gene matches: 1. The CDR3 length is 14 residues. Germline lookup yields CDR1 SGHRS and CDR2 YFSETQ. The CDR3 sequence is CASSLDRGQDTQYF. CDR3 DNA: TGCGCCAGCAGCTTGGACAGGGGGCAAGATACGCAGTATTTT.

The chain combines TRBV27 with TRBJ1-4, with 7 bases lining up with TRBD1. The CDR3 runs to 15 residues. Germline V gene data show CDR1 as MNHEY and CDR2 as SMNVEV (reference sequence). After removal of 5 bases from V and 0 bases from J, the junction contained 3 bases not matched to a gene. CDR3 protein: CASSPQGATNEKLFF. The CDR3 bases are TGTGCCAGCAGTCCCCAGGGGGCAACTAATGAAAAACTGTTTTTT.

The V and J genes are TRBV28 and TRBJ2-4; 8 bases are shared with TRBD2. Unmatched junction bases numbered 7, after V lost 6 bases and J lost 0 bases. The CDR3 runs 16 residues. CDR1 is MDHEN, CDR2 SYDVKM, per germline. In DNA, the CDR3 is TGTGCCAGCAGCCCCGGGGGGGCACTAGCCAAAAACATTCAGTACTTC. It translates to CASSPGGALAKNIQYF. Looking up the rest from reference TRBV28 and TRBJ2-4 gives the full variable domain: DVKVTQSSRYLVKRTGEKVFLECVQDMDHENMFWYRQDPGLGLRLIYFSYDVKMKEKGDIPEGYSVSREKKERFSLILESASTNQTSMYLCASSPGGALAKNIQYFGAGTRLSVL.

This chain joins TRBV18 and TRBJ2-6; 8 bases agree with TRBD2. The CDR3 covers 15 residues. CDR1 KGHSH and CDR2 LQKENI come from the germline V gene. The V segment lost 6 bases and the J segment 3 bases; nucleotides outside the gene matches: 4. DNA for the CDR3: TGTGCCAGCTCCCAAACTAGCGGTGGGGCCAACGTCCTGACTTTC. The encoded protein is CASSQTSGGANVLTF.

The chain is built from TRBV11-3 and TRBJ2-1; 12 nucleotides match TRBD2. Germline V lookup: CDR1 SGHNT, CDR2 YENEEA. The CDR3 is 15 residues long. The J segment lost 5 bases and the V segment lost 5 bases, leaving 4 bases of the junction unmatched. The CDR3 nucleotides are TGTGCCAGCAGCCGCAGGACTAGCGGGAACAATGAGCAGTTCTTC. This sequence encodes CASSRRTSGNNEQFF.

The CDR3 sequence is CASSRFRLPRDTHYNEQFF. In nucleotides, the CDR3 is TGTGCCAGCAGCCGATTTAGGTTGCCCCGGGACACACACTACAATGAGCAGTTCTTC. This sequence joins TRBV28 and TRBJ2-1; maybe TRBD1 (6 bases). The CDR3 has 19 residues. V was pared by 6 bases and J by 3 bases, with 27 bases between. The germline V gene has CDR1 MDHEN and CDR2 SYDVKM.

The V call is TRBV18, the J call TRBJ2-5, with D perhaps matching TRBD2 (6 bases). The CDR3 has 15 residues. Deletions cut 6 bases from V and 2 bases from J, with 16 bases between. CDR1 is KGHSH, CDR2 LQKENI, per germline. The CDR3 region is CASSRGTGRQETQYF. In DNA form, the CDR3 reads TGTGCCAGCTCTCGAGGGACTGGGAGACAAGAGACCCAGTACTTC.

This clone was counted only a few times. This chain connects TRBV11-2 to TRBJ1-3; 10 bases are shared with TRBD1. The ends lost 5 bases at V and 2 bases at J; junction bases unmatched: 9. Germline CDR1 SGHAT, CDR2 FQNNGV. The CDR3 is made up of 17 amino acids. CDR3: CASSRNGQGDAGNTIYF. The CDR3 nucleotides are TGTGCCAGCAGCCGGAACGGACAGGGGGATGCTGGAAACACCATATATTTT.

This rearrangement joins TRBV18 to TRBJ2-4; the match to TRBD1 covers 8 bases. From germline, CDR1 is KGHSH and CDR2 LQKENI. The CDR3 sequence is 15 residues long. The J segment lost 2 bases and the V segment lost 4 bases, leaving 4 bases of the junction unmatched. The CDR3 region has the DNA TGTGCCAGCTCACTACAGGGGGAAACCAAAAACATTCAGTACTTC. This codes for CASSLQGETKNIQYF.